This is a list of T cell receptor beta chains from one sample in a study of cytomegalovirus exposure and HLA in healthy donors. TCRdb's copy holds only in-frame clones and misses some; the assay was immunoSEQ multiplex PCR. The table has over 100,000 clones, 70% to 80% seen once. The sample was PBMCs. The receptors were gathered from a female donor in good health and CMV-seronegative. Both conserved end residues are part of each CDR3. A D gene is named only where the DNA matches it firmly.

J,D,V,CDR3,DNA
TRBJ2-1,TRBD2,TRBV7-2,CASSLDSGGNNEQFF,TGTGCCAGCAGCTTAGATAGCGGGGGTAACAATGAGCAGTTCTTC
TRBJ2-6,-,TRBV18,CASSPGSPGANVLTF,TGTGCCAGCTCACCTGGTAGCCCCGGGGCCAACGTCCTGACTTTC
TRBJ1-2,-,TRBV16,CASSQSSGDGYTF,TGTGCCAGCAGCCAATCGTCAGGGGATGGCTACACCTTC
TRBJ2-7,TRBD2,TRBV29-1,CSVVAGGFSEQYF,TGCAGCGTTGTAGCCGGGGGGTTTAGCGAGCAGTACTTC
TRBJ1-5,TRBD1,TRBV30,CAWSNSGQGTQPQHF,TGTGCCTGGAGTAATTCGGGACAGGGGACTCAGCCCCAGCATTTT
TRBJ1-3,TRBD1,TRBV28,CASSFGTASRNTIYF,TGTGCCAGCAGTTTCGGGACAGCCTCTAGAAACACCATATATTTT
TRBJ1-4,-,TRBV15,CATSRDAVGANEKLFF,TGTGCCACCAGCAGAGACGCGGTTGGAGCTAATGAAAAACTGTTTTTT
TRBJ2-5,TRBD1,TRBV10-3,CAISESLGQGETQYF,TGTGCCATCAGTGAGTCGTTGGGACAGGGAGAGACCCAGTACTTC
TRBJ2-7,TRBD2,TRBV27,CASRGRGSGGKFSAYEQYF,TGTGCCAGCAGGGGACGGGGTAGCGGGGGGAAATTTTCAGCCTACGAGCAGTACTTC
TRBJ1-6,TRBD1,TRBV28,CASSFLTGTGTYNSPLHF,TGTGCCAGCAGTTTCCTCACCGGGACAGGGACCTATAATTCACCCCTCCACTTT
TRBJ2-7,TRBD2,TRBV28,CATGTSGSWAYEQYF,TGTGCCACAGGTACTAGCGGGAGTTGGGCCTACGAGCAGTACTTC
TRBJ1-5,-,TRBV19,CASSMGRGRHQPQHF,TGTGCCAGTAGTATGGGGCGAGGACGACATCAGCCCCAGCATTTT
TRBJ2-7,TRBD2,TRBV19,CASTPGRGRTYEQYF,TGTGCCAGTACCCCTGGGAGGGGTCGAACCTACGAGCAGTACTTC
TRBJ2-7,TRBD1,TRBV6-1,CASSIQGAKYEQYF,TGTGCCAGCAGTATACAGGGGGCTAAGTACGAGCAGTACTTC